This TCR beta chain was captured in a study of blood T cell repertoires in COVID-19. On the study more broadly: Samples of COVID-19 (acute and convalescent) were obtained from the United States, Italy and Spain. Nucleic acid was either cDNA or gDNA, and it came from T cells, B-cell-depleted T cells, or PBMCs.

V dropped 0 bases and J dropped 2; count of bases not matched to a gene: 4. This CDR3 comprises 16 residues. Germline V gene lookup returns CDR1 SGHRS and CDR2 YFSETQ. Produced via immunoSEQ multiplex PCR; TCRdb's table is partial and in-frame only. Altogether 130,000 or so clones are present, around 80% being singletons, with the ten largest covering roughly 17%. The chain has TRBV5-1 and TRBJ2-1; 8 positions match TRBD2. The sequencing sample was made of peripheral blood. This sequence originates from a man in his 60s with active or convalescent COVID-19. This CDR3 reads CASSLAYGRAYNEQFF. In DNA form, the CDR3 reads TGCGCCAGCAGCTTGGCCTACGGGAGGGCCTACAATGAGCAGTTCTTC.